Sequencing of this TCR beta chain was carried out in a study of blood T cell repertoires in COVID-19. Study in general: Acute and convalescent COVID-19 specimens originated in the United States, Italy and Spain. T cells, B-cell-depleted T cells, or PBMCs provided the cDNA or gDNA that served as material.

Original methodology: Amplification of reference gene primers was used by the study to estimate nucleated cell counts. Assay: immunoSEQ multiplex PCR; the TCRdb copy retains only in-frame clones and omits some. That table supplies the V and J calls and clone size; D and trimming were determined from the DNA. Counted here are 200,000 or so clones, nearly 90% occurring once; the ten biggest clones make up roughly a sixth. V lost 8 bases and J lost 4, with 14 bases in between. The length of the CDR3 is 12 residues. CDR1 and CDR2 from the germline V gene are SQVTM and ANQGSEA. Enrolment of Seattle patients took place during active infection, and they were followed longitudinally.

The rearrangement joins TRBV29-1 to TRBJ1-1; the D gene is possibly TRBD1 (6 bases). The source of this sequence is a man in his forties or fifties with COVID-19, enrolled during active disease. The specimen was peripheral blood. CDR3 sequence (DNA): TGCAGCATGAACAGGGCGGGCACTGAAGCTTTCTTT. Translating it yields CSMNRAGTEAFF.